Reported below is one TCR beta chain. What it binds is unknown. Investigators amplified TCR beta CDR3 regions from RNA transcripts. RT-PCR was first run with HTBI primers, then multiplex PCR in a second round. From the multiplex PCR reads, TCRdb called clonotypes with MiXCR, one entry per CDR3 protein. The sample holds 350,000 or so distinct CDR3 sequences, under 20% seen once. The data were obtained in a study of Graves' ophthalmopathy and Graves' hyperthyroidism. Study-wide findings and caveats: Blood also harbored most expanded thyroid clonotypes above 0.001 frequency.

Serum thyroxine and TRAb, along with clinical symptoms, thyroid ultrasound and orbital computed tomography, were what diagnosis relied on. The V end was cut by 8 bases, the J end by 5 bases, with 15 bases between. The CDR3 length is 12 residues. Germline CDR1 is DFQATT and CDR2 is SNEGSKA (reference sequence). This receptor was taken from an adult man with Graves' ophthalmopathy. The V gene is TRBV20-1, the J gene TRBJ2-5; D possibly corresponds to TRBD1 (5 bases). Sequenced input: peripheral blood. CDR3 bases: TGCAGTATGACAGCTGTCGGGGAGACCCAGTACTTC. Protein: CSMTAVGETQYF.